The 2 T cell receptor beta chains listed next were all sequenced from one sample in a study of T cell responses to AZD1222 COVID-19 vaccine (dated by TCRdb to about 2021). Per the publication, the time point label means: baseline before first vaccination. According to the study, the label for this sample's treatment or condition signals: meningococcal conjugate vaccine given as trial control. Library prep was done by the immunoSEQ multiplex PCR assay. Here the immuneACCESS table is served through TCRdb, limited to in-frame sequences with V and J called. Missing clones are a known gap in these copies; in checked studies unresolved V genes cover under half, and the rest lacks a known reason. The sample table lists some 150,000 clones, approximately 95% of them with a count of one. Together, the top ten hold more than 0.85% of the sample. This sample comprised peripheral blood, obtained on day 0 of MenACWY control vaccination. Receptors originate from an adult in good health.

V usage is TRBV13 and J usage is TRBJ2-1; D perhaps matches TRBD2 (5 bases). Germline assignment: CDR1 PRHDT and CDR2 FYEKMQ (reference sequence). The CDR3 length is 16 residues. V shed 4 bases and J shed 0 bases, with 13 bases lying between them. The CDR3 loop is CASSSSDWSSYNEQFF. DNA of the CDR3: TGTGCCAGCAGCTCCTCGGACTGGAGCTCCTACAATGAGCAGTTCTTC.

The chain uses TRBV19 and TRBJ1-6; D uncertain. The V end was cut by 5 bases, the J end by 0 bases, with 11 bases between. This CDR3 is 16 amino acids long. Germline CDR1 reads LNHDA; CDR2 reads SQIVND (reference sequence). The CDR3: CASSEGLLSYNSPLHF. CDR3 nucleotide sequence: TGTGCCAGTAGTGAGGGCCTCCTCTCCTATAATTCACCCCTCCACTTT.